Each of the 7 T cell receptor beta chains below was sequenced from the same sample in a study of cytomegalovirus exposure and HLA in healthy donors. PCR involved 60 Vbeta and 13 Jbeta primers. Measured with immunoSEQ multiplex PCR; TCRdb has only the in-frame clones, and not every one. The sample shows around 150,000 clones, approximately 70% of them seen only once. The sequenced sample was PBMCs. These receptors all come from a man aged 35-49 years in good health and CMV-seropositive.

The CDR3 nucleotides are TGTGCCAGCAGCAGACAGCAAGAGACCCAGTACTTC. It translates to CASSRQQETQYF. The chain combines TRBV5-6 with TRBJ2-5; TRBD1 might be the D (5 bases). This CDR3 region has 12 residues. Trimming pared 4 bases from V and 2 bases from J, leaving 6 bases between. Germline V gene sequence: CDR1 SGHDT, CDR2 YYEEEE.

The rearrangement links TRBV7-9 to TRBJ1-2, with 8 bases identical to TRBD1. The CDR3 has 16 amino acids. V lost 5 bases and J lost 3; bases outside the gene matches: 11. The V gene's germline CDR1 is SEHNR and CDR2 FQNEAQ (reference sequence). CDR3 bases: TGTGCCAGCAGCCCGAGACGGCAGGGGGCTGACTATGGCTACACCTTC. This translates into CASSPRRQGADYGYTF.

This chain joins TRBV7-3 and TRBJ1-1; the D gene is possibly TRBD1 (6 bases). With 4 bases removed from V and 8 bases from J, the gap between germline ends came to 14 bases. The germline V gene encodes CDR1 SGHTA and CDR2 FQGTGA. The CDR3 has 13 residues. DNA for the CDR3: TGTGCCAGCAGCTCAGGGACACCAGCCGAAGCTTTCTTT. This sequence encodes CASSSGTPAEAFF.

There are a few counts of this clone. The chain couples TRBV5-6 to TRBJ2-3, with 7 bases that match TRBD2. CDR1 and CDR2 (germline): SGHDT, YYEEEE. V gave up 2 bases and J gave up 1 base; unmatched junction bases: 7. This CDR3 contains 16 residues. CDR3 amino acids: CASSLGAGVGTDTQYF. The CDR3 DNA reads as TGTGCCAGCAGCTTAGGTGCGGGAGTTGGCACAGATACGCAGTATTTT.

This clone was seen more than once but under ten times. This sequence joins TRBV2 and TRBJ2-7; the match to TRBD1 covers 7 bases. Losses at the gene ends were 8 bases for V and 6 bases for J; bases not matched to a gene: 7. The length of the CDR3 is 12 residues. The germline CDR1 and CDR2 sequences are SNHLY and FYNNEI. CDR3 in DNA: TGTGCCAGCCTTGGATCAGGGGGCGAGCAGTACTTC. As protein: CASLGSGGEQYF.

The chain recombines TRBV5-6 with TRBJ1-6, with TRBD1 identical over 7 bases. There are 16 residues in the CDR3. V gave up 3 bases and J gave up 6 bases; unmatched junction bases: 9. Germline V gene data show CDR1 as SGHDT and CDR2 as YYEEEE. The CDR3 sequence: CASSWAQTGANSPLHF. The CDR3, as DNA: TGTGCCAGCAGCTGGGCACAAACAGGGGCTAATTCACCCCTCCACTTT.

The V and J genes are TRBV5-4 and TRBJ1-2; D ambiguous. The germline CDR1 and CDR2 sequences are SGHNT and YYREEE (reference sequence). The CDR3 runs to 13 residues. The V and J ends lost 3 bases and 2 bases respectively, with 8 bases between them. CDR3 loop: CASSWTGNYGYTF. The CDR3 DNA is TGTGCCAGCAGCTGGACGGGGAACTATGGCTACACCTTC.